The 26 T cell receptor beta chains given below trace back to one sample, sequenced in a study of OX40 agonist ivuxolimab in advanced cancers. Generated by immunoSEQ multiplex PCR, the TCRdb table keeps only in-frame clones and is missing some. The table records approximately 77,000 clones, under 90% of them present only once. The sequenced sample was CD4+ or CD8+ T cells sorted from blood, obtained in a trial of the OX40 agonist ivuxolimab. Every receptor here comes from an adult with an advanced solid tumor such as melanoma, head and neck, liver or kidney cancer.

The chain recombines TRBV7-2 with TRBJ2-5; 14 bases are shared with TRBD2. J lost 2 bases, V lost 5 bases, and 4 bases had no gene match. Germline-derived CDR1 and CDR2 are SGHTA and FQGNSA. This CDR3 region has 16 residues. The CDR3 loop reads CASSTGTSGRQETQYF. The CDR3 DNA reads TGTGCCAGCAGCACAGGGACTAGCGGGAGACAAGAGACCCAGTACTTC.

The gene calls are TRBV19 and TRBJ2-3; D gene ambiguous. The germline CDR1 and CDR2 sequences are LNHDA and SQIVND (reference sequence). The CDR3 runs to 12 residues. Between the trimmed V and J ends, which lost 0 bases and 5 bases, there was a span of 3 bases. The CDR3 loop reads CASSIEVDTQYF. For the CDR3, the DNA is TGTGCCAGTAGTATAGAGGTAGATACGCAGTATTTT.

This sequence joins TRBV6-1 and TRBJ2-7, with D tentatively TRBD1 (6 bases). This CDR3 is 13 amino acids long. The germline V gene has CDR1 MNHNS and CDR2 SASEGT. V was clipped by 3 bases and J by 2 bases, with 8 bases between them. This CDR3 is CASSEDRTYEQYF. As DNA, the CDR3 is TGTGCCAGCAGTGAGGACAGAACCTACGAGCAGTACTTC.

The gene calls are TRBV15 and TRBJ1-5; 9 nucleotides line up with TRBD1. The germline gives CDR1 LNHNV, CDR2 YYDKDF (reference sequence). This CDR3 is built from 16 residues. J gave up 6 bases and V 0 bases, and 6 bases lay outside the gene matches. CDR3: CATSRDHRDRVQPQHF. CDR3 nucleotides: TGTGCCACCAGCAGAGATCACAGGGACAGGGTTCAGCCCCAGCATTTT.

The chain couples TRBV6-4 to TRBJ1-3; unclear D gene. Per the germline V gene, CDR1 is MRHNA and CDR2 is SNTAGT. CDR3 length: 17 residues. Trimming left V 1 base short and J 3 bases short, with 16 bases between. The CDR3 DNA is TGTGCCAGCAGTGACTGGGAGGTGGGAGGTCATGGAAACACCATATATTTT. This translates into CASSDWEVGGHGNTIYF.

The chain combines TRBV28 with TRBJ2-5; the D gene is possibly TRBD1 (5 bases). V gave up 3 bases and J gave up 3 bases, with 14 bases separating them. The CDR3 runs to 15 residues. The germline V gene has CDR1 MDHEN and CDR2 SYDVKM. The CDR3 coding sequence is TGTGCCAGCAGTTTTGGGCAGCTAGGGGAAGAGACCCAGTACTTC. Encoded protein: CASSFGQLGEETQYF.

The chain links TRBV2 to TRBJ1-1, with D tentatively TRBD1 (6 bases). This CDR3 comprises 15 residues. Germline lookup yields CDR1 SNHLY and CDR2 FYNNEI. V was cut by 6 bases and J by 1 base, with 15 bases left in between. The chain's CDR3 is CASRGTGRGNTEAFF. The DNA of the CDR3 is TGTGCCAGCAGGGGAACAGGGCGGGGGAACACTGAAGCTTTCTTT. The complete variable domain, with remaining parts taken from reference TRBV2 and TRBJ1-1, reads EPEVTQTPSHQVTQMGQEVILRCVPISNHLYFYWYRQILGQKVEFLVSFYNNEISEKSEIFDDQFSVERPDGSNFTLKIRSTKLEDSAMYFCASRGTGRGNTEAFFGQGTRLTVV.

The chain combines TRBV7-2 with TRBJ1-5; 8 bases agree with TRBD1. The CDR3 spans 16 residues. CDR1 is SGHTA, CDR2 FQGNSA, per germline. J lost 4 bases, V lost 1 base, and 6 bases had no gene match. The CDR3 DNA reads TGTGCCAGCAGCTTAGTTGCGGGACAGGTAAATCAGCCCCAGCATTTT. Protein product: CASSLVAGQVNQPQHF. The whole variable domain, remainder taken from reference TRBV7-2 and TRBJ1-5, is GAGVSQSPSNKVTEKGKDVELRCDPISGHTALYWYRQSLGQGLEFLIYFQGNSAPDKSGLPSDRFSAERTGGSVSTLTIQRTQQEDSAVYLCASSLVAGQVNQPQHFGDGTRLSIL.

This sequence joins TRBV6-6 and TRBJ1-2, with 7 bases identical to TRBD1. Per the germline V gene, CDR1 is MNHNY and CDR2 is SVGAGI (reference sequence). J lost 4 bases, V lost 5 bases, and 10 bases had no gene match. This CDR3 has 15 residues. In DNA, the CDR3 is TGTGCCAGCAGTAACCGGGACAGCCTCTTCTATGGCTACACCTTC. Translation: CASSNRDSLFYGYTF.

DNA of the CDR3: TGTGCCAGCAGAAAGGGGGGCGGGAGGATCCACAATGAGCAGTTCTTC. Encoded protein: CASRKGGGRIHNEQFF. The chain recombines TRBV27 with TRBJ2-1; 8 nucleotides align to TRBD2. CDR1 is MNHEY, CDR2 SMNVEV, per germline (reference sequence). The V gene end was trimmed by 6 bases and the J gene end by 5 bases; junction bases not matched to a gene: 12. The CDR3 consists of 16 residues.

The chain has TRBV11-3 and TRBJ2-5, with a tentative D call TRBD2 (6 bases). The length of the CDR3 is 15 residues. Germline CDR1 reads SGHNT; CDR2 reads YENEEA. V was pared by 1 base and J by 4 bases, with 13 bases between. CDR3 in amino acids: CASSLGEVEGETQYF. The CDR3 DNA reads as TGTGCCAGCAGCTTAGGGGAGGTGGAGGGAGAGACCCAGTACTTC.

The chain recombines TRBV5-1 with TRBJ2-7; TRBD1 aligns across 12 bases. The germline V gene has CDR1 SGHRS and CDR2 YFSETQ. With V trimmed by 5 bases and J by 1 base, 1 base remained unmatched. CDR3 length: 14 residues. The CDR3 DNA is TGCGCCAGCAGGGGACAGGGGGCTTCCTACGAGCAGTACTTC. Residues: CASRGQGASYEQYF.

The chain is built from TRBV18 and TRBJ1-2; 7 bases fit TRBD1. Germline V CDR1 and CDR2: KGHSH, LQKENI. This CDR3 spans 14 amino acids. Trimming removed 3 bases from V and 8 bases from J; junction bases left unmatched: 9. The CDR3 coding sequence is TGTGCCAGCTCACCCGGGAGGGGGCCGGAAGGCTACACCTTC. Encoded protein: CASSPGRGPEGYTF.

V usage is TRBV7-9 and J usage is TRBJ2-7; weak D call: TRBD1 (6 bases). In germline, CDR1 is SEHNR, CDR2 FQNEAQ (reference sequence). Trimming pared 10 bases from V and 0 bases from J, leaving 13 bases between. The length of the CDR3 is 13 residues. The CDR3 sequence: CATEGHRSYEQYF. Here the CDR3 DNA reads TGTGCCACCGAGGGACACCGCTCCTACGAGCAGTACTTC.

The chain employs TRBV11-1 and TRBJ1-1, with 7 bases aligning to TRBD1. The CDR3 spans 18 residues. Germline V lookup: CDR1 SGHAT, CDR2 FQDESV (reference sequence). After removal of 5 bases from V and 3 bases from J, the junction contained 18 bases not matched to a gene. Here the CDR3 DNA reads TGTGCCAGCAGCCCCTCCAGGGGTAGTAGGGGGCTACACACTGAAGCTTTCTTT. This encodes CASSPSRGSRGLHTEAFF.

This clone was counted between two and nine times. In nucleotides, the CDR3 is TGTGCCAGCACCCGGGGGGGGGCCTTCCCCTACAATGAGCAGTTCTTC. Translated, it gives CASTRGGAFPYNEQFF. This chain uses TRBV9 with TRBJ2-1, with 8 bases aligning to TRBD2. V dropped 6 bases and J dropped 2; count of bases not matched to a gene: 10. This CDR3 region has 16 residues. The germline V gene has CDR1 SGDLS and CDR2 YYNGEE.

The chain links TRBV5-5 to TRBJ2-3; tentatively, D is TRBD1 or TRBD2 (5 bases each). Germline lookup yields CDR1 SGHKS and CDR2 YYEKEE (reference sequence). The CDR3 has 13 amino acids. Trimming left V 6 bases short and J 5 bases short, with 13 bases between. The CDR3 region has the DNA TGTGCCAGCACTAAATCGAGGGGAGATACGCAGTATTTT. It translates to CASTKSRGDTQYF.

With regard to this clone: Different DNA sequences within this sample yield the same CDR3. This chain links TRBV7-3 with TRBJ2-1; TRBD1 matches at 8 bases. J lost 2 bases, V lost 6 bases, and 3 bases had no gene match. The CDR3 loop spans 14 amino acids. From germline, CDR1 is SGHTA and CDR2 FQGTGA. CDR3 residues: CASSSGQAYNEQFF. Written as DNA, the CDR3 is TGTGCCAGCAGTTCGGGACAGGCCTACAATGAGCAGTTCTTC. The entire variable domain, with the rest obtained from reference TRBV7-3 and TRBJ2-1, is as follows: GAGVSQTPSNKVTEKGKYVELRCDPISGHTALYWYRQSLGQGPEFLIYFQGTGAADDSGLPNDRFFAVRPEGSVSTLKIQRTERGDSAVYLCASSSGQAYNEQFFGPGTRLTVL.

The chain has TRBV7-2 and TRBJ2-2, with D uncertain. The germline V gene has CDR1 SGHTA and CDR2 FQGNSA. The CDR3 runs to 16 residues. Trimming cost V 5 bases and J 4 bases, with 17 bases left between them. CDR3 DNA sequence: TGTGCCAGCAGCCTCTTTGATAGCATTTTCACCGGGGAGCTGTTTTTT. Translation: CASSLFDSIFTGELFF.

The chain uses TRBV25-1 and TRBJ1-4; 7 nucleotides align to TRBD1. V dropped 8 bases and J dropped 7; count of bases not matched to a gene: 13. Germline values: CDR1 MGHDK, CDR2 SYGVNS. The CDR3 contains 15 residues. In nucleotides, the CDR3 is TGTGCCAGCCGCCCGGCCGGGACAGTGAGTGAAAAACTGTTTTTT. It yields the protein CASRPAGTVSEKLFF. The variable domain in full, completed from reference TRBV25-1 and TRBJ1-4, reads EADIYQTPRYLVIGTGKKITLECSQTMGHDKMYWYQQDPGMELHLIHYSYGVNSTEKGDLSSESTVSRIRTEHFPLTLESARPSHTSQYLCASRPAGTVSEKLFFGSGTQLSVL.

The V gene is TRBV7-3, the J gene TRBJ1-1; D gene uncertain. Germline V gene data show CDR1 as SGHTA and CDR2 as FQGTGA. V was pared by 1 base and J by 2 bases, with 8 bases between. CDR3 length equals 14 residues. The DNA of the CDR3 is TGTGCCAGCAGCTTAAGCAGGAGTAACACTGAAGCTTTCTTT. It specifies CASSLSRSNTEAFF.

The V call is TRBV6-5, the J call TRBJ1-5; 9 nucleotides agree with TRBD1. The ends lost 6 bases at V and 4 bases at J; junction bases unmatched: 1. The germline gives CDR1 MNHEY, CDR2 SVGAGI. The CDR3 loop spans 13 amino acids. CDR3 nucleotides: TGTGCCAGCAGCGACAGGGGGAATCAGCCCCAGCATTTT. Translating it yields CASSDRGNQPQHF.

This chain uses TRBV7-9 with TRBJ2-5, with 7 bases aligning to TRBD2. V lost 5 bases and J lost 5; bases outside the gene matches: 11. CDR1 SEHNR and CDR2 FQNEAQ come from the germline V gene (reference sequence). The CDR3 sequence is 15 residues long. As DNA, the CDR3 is TGTGCCAGCAGCCCCGGACTAGTTGCCTGGGAGACCCAGTACTTC. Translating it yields CASSPGLVAWETQYF.

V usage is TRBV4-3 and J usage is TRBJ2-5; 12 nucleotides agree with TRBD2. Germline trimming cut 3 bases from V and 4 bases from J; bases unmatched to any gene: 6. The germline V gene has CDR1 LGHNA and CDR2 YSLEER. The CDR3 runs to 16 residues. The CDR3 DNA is TGCGCCAGCAGCCAGTCCCCGGGACTAGCGGGAGAGACCCAGTACTTC. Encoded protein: CASSQSPGLAGETQYF.

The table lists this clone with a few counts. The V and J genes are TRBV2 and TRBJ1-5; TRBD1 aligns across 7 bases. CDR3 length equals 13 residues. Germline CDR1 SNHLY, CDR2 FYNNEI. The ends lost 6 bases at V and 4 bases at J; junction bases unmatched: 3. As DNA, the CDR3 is TGTGCCAGCAGAGGACAGGTGAATCAGCCCCAGCATTTT. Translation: CASRGQVNQPQHF.

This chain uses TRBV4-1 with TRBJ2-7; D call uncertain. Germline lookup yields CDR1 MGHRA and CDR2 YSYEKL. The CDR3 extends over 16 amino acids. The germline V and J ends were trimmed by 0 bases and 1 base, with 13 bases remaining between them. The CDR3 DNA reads TGCGCCAGCAGCCAAGATCCGACACCGGATTCCTACGAGCAGTACTTC. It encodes CASSQDPTPDSYEQYF.